Shown below are 18 T cell receptor beta chains from a single sample sequenced in a study of a mutant IDH1 vaccine in newly diagnosed glioma. The method was immunoSEQ multiplex PCR; TCRdb's version includes in-frame clones alone and lacks a portion of them. The sample yields roughly 34,000 clones, 90% seen once. Their cognate antigens are unknown. Specified time point: week 47, end of study. Each dose of the vaccine consisted of 300 ug of mutant IDH1 20-mer peptide, with topical imiquimod. The input for sequencing was PBMCs, taken from a glioma patient whose treatment included an IDH1 peptide vaccine. The receptors shown here come from a woman in her 40s with glioma.

In nucleotides, the CDR3 is TGTGCCAGCAGCTTGGCTGCAACTAATGAAAAACTGTTTTTT. Translating it yields CASSLAATNEKLFF. The genes are TRBV7-2 and TRBJ1-4, with D unresolved. The CDR3 has 14 residues. Germline V lookup: CDR1 SGHTA, CDR2 FQGNSA. The germline V and J ends were trimmed by 3 bases and 0 bases, with 5 bases remaining between them.

This chain uses TRBV19 with TRBJ1-1, with D perhaps matching TRBD1 (6 bases). From germline, CDR1 is LNHDA and CDR2 SQIVND (reference sequence). This CDR3 contains 15 residues. With 3 bases removed from V and 1 base from J, the gap between germline ends came to 12 bases. CDR3 sequence: CASSMRGGKNTEAFF. The CDR3 bases are TGTGCCAGTAGTATGAGGGGGGGGAAGAACACTGAAGCTTTCTTT.

CDR3 nucleotide sequence: TGTGCCAGCCCCAAAAGGGTGCAACGGGGGATACAAGAGACCCAGTACTTC. Translating it yields CASPKRVQRGIQETQYF. The chain uses TRBV21-1 and TRBJ2-5; the D segment call TRBD2 is taken from the table without a DNA check. TRBV21-1 is shown as a pseudogene. The CDR3 is made up of 17 amino acids.

V is TRBV4-2 and J is TRBJ2-1; 8 bases agree with TRBD2. With 4 bases clipped from V and 10 bases from J, the junction kept 18 bases outside the gene matches. Germline CDR1 and CDR2: LGHNA and YNFKEQ. The CDR3 totals 17 residues. CDR3 in amino acids: CASSRGMAGGPQKEQFF. The DNA for the CDR3 is TGTGCCAGCAGCCGGGGGATGGCGGGAGGACCGCAAAAGGAGCAGTTCTTC.

The chain links TRBV7-2 to TRBJ2-5, with D perhaps assigned TRBD1 or TRBD2 (5 bases each). Looked up from germline, CDR1 is SGHTA and CDR2 is FQGNSA. V gave up 1 base and J gave up 4 bases, with 10 bases separating them. CDR3 size: 14 residues. CDR3 nucleotide sequence: TGTGCCAGCAGCTTAGAGGTGGGACGAGAGACCCAGTACTTC. Translated: CASSLEVGRETQYF.

This rearrangement joins TRBV6-4 to TRBJ2-3, with D perhaps TRBD2 (7 bases). The V gene lost 2 bases and the J gene lost 4 bases, with 10 bases spanning the gap. The CDR3 has 14 residues. The germline V gene has CDR1 MRHNA and CDR2 SNTAGT. CDR3 protein: CASSDGGGSDTQYF. CDR3 coding DNA: TGTGCCAGCAGTGACGGCGGGGGCTCAGATACGCAGTATTTT.

This sequence joins TRBV6-6 and TRBJ1-1; TRBD1 agrees at 10 bases. CDR3 size: 12 residues. CDR1 and CDR2 from the germline V gene are MNHNY and SVGAGI (reference sequence). V lost 6 bases and J lost 9; bases outside the gene matches: 4. In DNA form, the CDR3 reads TGTGCCAGCAGCTGGGACAGGGGACAAGCTTTCTTT. Translated, it gives CASSWDRGQAFF.

This rearrangement joins TRBV6-5 to TRBJ2-1, with 9 bases aligning to TRBD2. Per the germline V gene, CDR1 is MNHEY and CDR2 is SVGAGI. V trimming: 4 bases; J trimming: 4 bases; junction bases outside the gene matches: 5. This CDR3 has 15 residues. CDR3 in amino acids: CASSFSGSRYNEQFF. As DNA, the CDR3 is TGTGCCAGCAGTTTTAGCGGGAGTCGTTACAATGAGCAGTTCTTC.

V and J are TRBV10-3 and TRBJ2-2, with TRBD2 identical over 8 bases. Germline loops: CDR1 ENHRY, CDR2 SYGVKD. V trimming: 5 bases; J trimming: 1 base; junction bases outside the gene matches: 6. The CDR3 spans 16 residues. The CDR3: CAISKSGGQNTGELFF. The CDR3 bases are TGTGCCATCAGTAAAAGCGGGGGACAGAACACCGGGGAGCTGTTTTTT.

This clone was detected once. The junction and the germline gene differ at one end; a read error may be behind it. The CDR3 nucleotides are TGTGCCACGTTGAAAACTAGCGGGAGCTCCCACGAGCAGTACTTC. This sequence encodes CATLKTSGSSHEQYF. The chain is built from TRBV10-3 and TRBJ2-7, with 11 bases lining up with TRBD2. CDR3 size: 15 residues. Per the germline V gene, CDR1 is ENHRY and CDR2 is SYGVKD.

The rearrangement links TRBV29-1 to TRBJ1-2; TRBD1 aligns across 8 bases. V dropped 3 bases and J dropped 4; count of bases not matched to a gene: 7. The CDR3 is 14 amino acids. Germline lookup yields CDR1 SQVTM and CDR2 ANQGSEA. The CDR3 DNA reads TGCAGCGTTGAGGGGACAGGAAGGAGCTATGGCTACACCTTC. The encoded protein is CSVEGTGRSYGYTF.

The chain recombines TRBV10-3 with TRBJ1-1; 7 bases are shared with TRBD1. Germline-derived CDR1 and CDR2 are ENHRY and SYGVKD. The CDR3 is 13 residues long. Trimming cost V 7 bases and J 6 bases; bases outside gene matches: 8. CDR3: CAIKGRQGSEAFF. In DNA, the CDR3 is TGTGCCATCAAGGGGCGACAGGGATCTGAAGCTTTCTTT.

The chain is built from TRBV18 and TRBJ1-1, with 9 nucleotides matching TRBD1. V shed 3 bases, J shed 12 bases, and the junction held 5 bases outside the gene matches. This CDR3 spans 12 amino acids. CDR1 KGHSH and CDR2 LQKENI come from the germline V gene. The DNA for the CDR3 is TGTGCCAGCTCACCCCGGGACAGGGAATCTTTCTTT. It specifies CASSPRDRESFF.

The CDR3 sequence: CASSEAGTVPYNEQFF. DNA for the CDR3: TGTGCCAGCAGTGAAGCTGGAACGGTGCCCTACAATGAGCAGTTCTTC. The V gene is TRBV6-1, the J gene TRBJ2-1; no clear D. CDR1 is MNHNS, CDR2 SASEGT, per germline. CDR3 length: 16 amino acids. V lost 0 bases and J 2 bases, leaving 11 bases between the germline ends.

The gene calls are TRBV7-2 and TRBJ2-6, with D tentatively TRBD2 (5 bases). Germline CDR1 is SGHTA and CDR2 is FQGNSA. Trimming left V 10 bases short and J 1 base short, with 11 bases between. The CDR3 length is 14 residues. The CDR3 bases are TGTGCCATGGAGGCCTGGTCTGGGGCCAACGTCCTGACTTTC. Translation: CAMEAWSGANVLTF. The full variable domain, with the rest looked up from reference TRBV7-2 and TRBJ2-6, is GAGVSQSPSNKVTEKGKDVELRCDPISGHTALYWYRQSLGQGLEFLIYFQGNSAPDKSGLPSDRFSAERTGGSVSTLTIQRTQQEDSAVYLCAMEAWSGANVLTFGAGSRLTVL.

This chain connects TRBV9 to TRBJ2-2; 9 bases match TRBD1. Trimming cost V 0 bases and J 5 bases; bases outside gene matches: 5. The CDR3 is made up of 16 amino acids. The V gene's germline CDR1 is SGDLS and CDR2 YYNGEE. The DNA for the CDR3 is TGTGCCAGCAGCGTAGATGGGACAGGGAGGACCGGGGAGCTGTTTTTT. It codes for CASSVDGTGRTGELFF. The full variable domain, with the rest looked up from reference TRBV9 and TRBJ2-2, is DSGVTQTPKHLITATGQRVTLRCSPRSGDLSVYWYQQSLDQGLQFLIQYYNGEERAKGNILERFSAQQFPDLHSELNLSSLELGDSALYFCASSVDGTGRTGELFFGEGSRLTVL.

This clone has a single count. The J gene is TRBJ1-5, the V gene TRBV7-9; D is ambiguous. Trimming cost V 8 bases and J 3 bases, with 8 bases left between them. This CDR3 has 12 amino acids. Germline CDR1 is SEHNR and CDR2 is FQNEAQ (reference sequence). The chain's CDR3 is CASCRDNQPQHF. DNA for the CDR3: TGTGCCAGCTGCCGAGACAATCAGCCCCAGCATTTT.

V usage is TRBV4-1 and J usage is TRBJ2-2; unclear D gene. The germline V gene encodes CDR1 MGHRA and CDR2 YSYEKL. V lost 3 bases and J 4 bases, leaving 15 bases between the germline ends. This CDR3 has 16 amino acids. Written as DNA, the CDR3 is TGCGCCAGCAGCCACGGTAATAGCCCCGCCACCGGGGAGCTGTTTTTT. It is translated as CASSHGNSPATGELFF.